This is a list of T cell receptor beta chains from one sample in a study of human T cells and chemical hapten exposure. Via MiXCR, TCRdb re-called the RACE reads, giving one row per CDR3 protein. The sample records around 99,000 distinct CDR3 sequences, 9% to 9.5% being singletons. The starting material was whole blood, obtained in connection with sensitization to the hapten diphenylcyclopropenone (DPC). The receptor source for this set is a woman aged 35 to 49 with alopecia areata. Some clones in this sample may be carry-over from other donors' samples. Each CDR3 is given with its conserved first and last residue. The order of the fields is J gene, CDR3 length, D gene, clone size, V gene, CDR3 protein, CDR3 DNA. D genes are given only for firm matches. Rows may omit the clone size; those that give it use once, few, many or a size class.

TRBJ1-2 15 - many TRBV4-1 CASSQEITVNYGYTF TGCGCCAGCAGCCAAGAAATTACAGTTAACTATGGCTACACCTTC
TRBJ2-7 14 - - TRBV20-1 CSARGQPTRYEQYF TGCAGTGCTAGAGGCCAGCCCACCCGATACGAGCAGTACTTC
TRBJ2-5 19 TRBD2 many TRBV7-2 CASSLVPRRVAGGKETQYF TGTGCCAGCAGCTTAGTGCCAAGGCGGGTAGCGGGGGGGAAGGAGACCCAGTACTTC
TRBJ1-6 15 - many TRBV6-2/TRBV6-3 CASRPIKPSHSPLHF TGTGCCAGCAGACCAATCAAACCATCACATTCACCCCTCCACTTT
TRBJ1-1 14 TRBD1 - TRBV6-6 CASSEGTGLTEAFF TGTGCCAGCAGTGAAGGGACAGGGCTCACTGAAGCTTTCTTT
TRBJ2-2 15 - few TRBV5-4 CASSLEIQTAGELFF TGTGCCAGCAGCTTGGAGATCCAGACAGCCGGGGAGCTGTTTTTT
TRBJ1-1 14 - many TRBV18 CASSPPRIETEAFF TGTGCCAGCTCACCACCGAGAATAGAGACTGAAGCTTTCTTT
TRBJ1-6 12 - few TRBV12-3/TRBV12-4 CASSFVGSPLHF TGTGCCAGCAGTTTTGTGGGGTCACCCCTCCACTTT
TRBJ2-5 14 - - TRBV5-1 CASRAGTGQETQYF TGCGCCAGCAGGGCCGGGACGGGCCAAGAGACCCAGTACTTC
TRBJ1-1 15 - many TRBV20-1 CSARGGQFLVTEAFF TGCAGTGCTAGGGGTGGACAGTTCTTAGTCACTGAAGCTTTCTTT
TRBJ1-4 14 - few TRBV27 CASSPRRGNEKLFF TGTGCCAGCAGTCCGCGACGGGGGAATGAAAAACTGTTTTTT
TRBJ2-5 13 - many TRBV11-2 CASSRGSTETQYF TGTGCCAGCAGCCGGGGATCTACGGAGACCCAGTACTTC
TRBJ2-3 16 - many TRBV6-2/TRBV6-3 CASSTERIPSTDTQYF TGTGCCAGCAGCACCGAGCGGATTCCTAGCACAGATACGCAGTATTTT
TRBJ1-4 16 TRBD1 few TRBV25-1 CASSELIGRGSEKLFF TGTGCCAGCAGTGAATTGATCGGCAGGGGGTCTGAAAAACTGTTTTTT
TRBJ1-2 12 - many TRBV30 CAWMYGNYGYTF TGTGCCTGGATGTATGGGAACTATGGCTACACCTTC
TRBJ2-1 14 TRBD2 many TRBV12-3/TRBV12-4 CASFLAGGPSAQFF TGTGCCAGCTTCCTAGCGGGGGGGCCATCGGCTCAGTTCTTC
TRBJ2-7 12 - few TRBV6-2/TRBV6-3 CASRGSWAEQYF TGTGCCAGCAGAGGAAGCTGGGCCGAGCAGTACTTC
TRBJ1-5 15 TRBD1 few TRBV3-1 CASSPATGGNQPQHF TGTGCCAGCAGCCCGGCGACAGGGGGCAATCAGCCCCAGCATTTT
TRBJ2-3 15 TRBD2 - TRBV5-1 CASSWSGGNTDTQYF TGCGCCAGCAGCTGGAGCGGGGGAAACACAGATACGCAGTATTTT
TRBJ2-7 15 - - TRBV10-3 CAISEPPTVTYEQYF TGTGCCATCAGTGAGCCACCGACGGTTACCTACGAGCAGTACTTC